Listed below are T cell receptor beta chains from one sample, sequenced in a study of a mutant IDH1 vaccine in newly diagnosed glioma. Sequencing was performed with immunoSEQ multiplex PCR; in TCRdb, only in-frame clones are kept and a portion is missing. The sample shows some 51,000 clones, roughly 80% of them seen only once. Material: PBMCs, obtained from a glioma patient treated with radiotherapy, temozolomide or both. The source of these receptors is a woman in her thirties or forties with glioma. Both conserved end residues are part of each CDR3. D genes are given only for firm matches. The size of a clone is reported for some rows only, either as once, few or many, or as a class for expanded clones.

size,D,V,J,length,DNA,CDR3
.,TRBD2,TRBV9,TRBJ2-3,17,TGTGCCAGCAGCGCACCCCTAGCGGGGGGTCCCACAGATACGCAGTATTTT,CASSAPLAGGPTDTQYF
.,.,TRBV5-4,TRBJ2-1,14,TGTGCCAGCAGCTGGGGGGGGACAATCTATGAGCAGTTCTTC,CASSWGGTIYEQFF
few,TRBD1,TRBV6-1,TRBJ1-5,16,TGTGCCAGCAGTGAGGCGGACAGGGCGTTTCTTCAGCCCCAGCATTTT,CASSEADRAFLQPQHF
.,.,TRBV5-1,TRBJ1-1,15,TGCGCCAGCAGCTTGATAGACGGAATGAACACTGAAGCTTTCTTT,CASSLIDGMNTEAFF
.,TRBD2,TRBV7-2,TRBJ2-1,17,TGTGCCAGCAGCTTAGGACGGACTAGCGGGGGGCGGGGTGAGCAGTTCTTC,CASSLGRTSGGRGEQFF
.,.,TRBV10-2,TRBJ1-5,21,TGCGCCAGCAGTGATTTACGGCTACCACAGGGCCCCCTCGGAAGCAATCAGCCCCAGCATTTT,CASSDLRLPQGPLGSNQPQHF
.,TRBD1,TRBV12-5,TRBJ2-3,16,TGTGCTAGTGTCCTGTACAGGGGTGGATCCGCAGATACGCAGTATTTT,CASVLYRGGSADTQYF
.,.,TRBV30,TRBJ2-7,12,TGTGCCTGGAGTGTGGGGGGCCACGAGCAGTACTTC,CAWSVGGHEQYF
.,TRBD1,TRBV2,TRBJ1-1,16,TGTGCCAGCAGTGAACGATGGACAGGGGGCGTCTCTGAAGCTTTCTTT,CASSERWTGGVSEAFF
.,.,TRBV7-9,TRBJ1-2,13,TGTGCCAGCAGCCTAGGACGGATCTATGGCTACACCTTC,CASSLGRIYGYTF
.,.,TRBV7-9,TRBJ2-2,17,TGTGCCAGCAGCTTTAAAGTTTCCCATCCGAACACCGGGGAGCTGTTTTTT,CASSFKVSHPNTGELFF
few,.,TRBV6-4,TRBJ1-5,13,TGTGCCAGCAGTGAGGGTGAGGGGCAGCCCCAGCATTTT,CASSEGEGQPQHF
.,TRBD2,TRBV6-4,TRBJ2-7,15,TGTGCCAGCAGTGACTCCCGGACTAGAGACTTCGAGCAGTACTTC,CASSDSRTRDFEQYF
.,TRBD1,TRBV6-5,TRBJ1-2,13,TGTGCCAGCAGAACAGGGGGCGCAGGTGGCTACACCTTC,CASRTGGAGGYTF
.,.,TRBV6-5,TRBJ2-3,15,TGTGCCAGCAGTCAAGGCGATTTCAGCACAGATACGCAGTATTTT,CASSQGDFSTDTQYF
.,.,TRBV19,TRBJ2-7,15,TGTGCCAGTAGTATAGGTTGGGGGCAAGTCTACGAGCAGTACTTC,CASSIGWGQVYEQYF
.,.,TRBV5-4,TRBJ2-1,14,TGTGCCAGCAGCCGGGACGGGTTGCCCGGTGAGCAGTTCTTC,CASSRDGLPGEQFF
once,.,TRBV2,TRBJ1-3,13,TGTGCCAGCAGGGTGCAGGGAGGAAACACCATATATTTT,CASRVQGGNTIYF
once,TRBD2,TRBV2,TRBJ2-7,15,TGTGCCAGCAGTGTGCGGGGGGGCGCTACCTACGAGCAGTACTTC,CASSVRGGATYEQYF
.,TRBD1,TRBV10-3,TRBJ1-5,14,TGTGCCCGGCGGACAGGAGGCAGCAATCAGCCCCAGCATTTT,CARRTGGSNQPQHF
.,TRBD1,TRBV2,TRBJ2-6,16,TGTGCCAGCATTGGGACAGGGGGTTCTGGGGCCAACGTCCTGACTTTC,CASIGTGGSGANVLTF
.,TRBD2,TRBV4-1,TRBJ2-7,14,TGCGCCAGCAGCCAAGGGGGGGGAAGAGGCGAGCAGTACTTC,CASSQGGGRGEQYF
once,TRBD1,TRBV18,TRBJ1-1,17,TGTGCCAGCTCACCAAAGACAGGGGTCCCGTTGGACACTGAAGCTTTCTTT,CASSPKTGVPLDTEAFF
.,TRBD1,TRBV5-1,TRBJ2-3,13,TGCGCCAGCAGCCTATACAGGGGGGATACGCAGTATTTT,CASSLYRGDTQYF
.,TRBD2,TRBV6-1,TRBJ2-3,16,TGTGCCAGCAGTGTGCAGCGGGGTTCTAGCACAGATACGCAGTATTTT,CASSVQRGSSTDTQYF
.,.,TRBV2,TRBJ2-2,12,TGTGCCAGCAGCCGGGACACCGGGGAGCTGTTTTTT,CASSRDTGELFF
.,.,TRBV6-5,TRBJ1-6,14,TGTGCCAGCAGCCCCCGTACGACGGCCGGGCCCCTCCACTTT,CASSPRTTAGPLHF
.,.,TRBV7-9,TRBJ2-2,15,TGTGCCAGCAGCGCCGGAGGGGGCTACACCGGGGAGCTGTTTTTT,CASSAGGGYTGELFF
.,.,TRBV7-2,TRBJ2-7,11,TGTGCCAGCAGCCGTAGTACTCGGCAGTACTTC,CASSRSTRQYF
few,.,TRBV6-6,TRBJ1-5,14,TGTGCCAGCAGTTACCAGACCGGGCAGCAGCCCCAGCATTTT,CASSYQTGQQPQHF
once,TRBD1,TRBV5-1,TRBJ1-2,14,TGCGCCAGCAGCACCGGGACAGCAAACTATGGCTACACCTTC,CASSTGTANYGYTF
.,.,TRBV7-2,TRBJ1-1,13,TGTGCCAGCCTCGGACAGATAAACACTGAAGCTTTCTTT,CASLGQINTEAFF
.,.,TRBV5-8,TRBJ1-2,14,TGTGCCAGCAGACCCGCGTGGACTAACTATGGCTACACCTTC,CASRPAWTNYGYTF
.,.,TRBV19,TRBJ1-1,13,TGTGCCAGTAGTATTCAAAGAACAACTGAAGCTTTCTTT,CASSIQRTTEAFF
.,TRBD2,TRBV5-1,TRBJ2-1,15,TGCGCCAGCAGCCGGGGGGGGCTGACCTACAATGAGCAGTTCTTC,CASSRGGLTYNEQFF
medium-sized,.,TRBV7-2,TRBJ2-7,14,TGTGCCAGCAGCTCGCGACAGACTTCCTACGAGCAGTACTTC,CASSSRQTSYEQYF
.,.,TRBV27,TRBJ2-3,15,TGTGCCAGCACTTTAGGGGGAGCTAGCACAGATACGCAGTATTTT,CASTLGGASTDTQYF
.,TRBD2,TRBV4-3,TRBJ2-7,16,TGCGCCAGCAGCCAAGCGGCAGCGGGGGGACTTTACGAGCAGTACTTC,CASSQAAAGGLYEQYF
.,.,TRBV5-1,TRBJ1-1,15,TGCGCCAGCAGCACCAACTCCCCCGGAGGCACTGAAGCTTTCTTT,CASSTNSPGGTEAFF
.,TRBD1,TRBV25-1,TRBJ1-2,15,TGTGCCAGCAGTGAATTGGGACAGACCAGCTATGGCTACACCTTC,CASSELGQTSYGYTF
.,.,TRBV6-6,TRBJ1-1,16,TGTGCCAGCAGTTCCACCTTGCGGGGCAGGAACACTGAAGCTTTCTTT,CASSSTLRGRNTEAFF
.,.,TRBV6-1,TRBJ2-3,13,TGTGCCAGCAGTGCCCCCGCGGCAGATACGCAGTATTTT,CASSAPAADTQYF
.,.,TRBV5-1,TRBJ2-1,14,TGCGCCAGCAGTCCGGACGGGACCTACAATGAGCAGTTCTTC,CASSPDGTYNEQFF